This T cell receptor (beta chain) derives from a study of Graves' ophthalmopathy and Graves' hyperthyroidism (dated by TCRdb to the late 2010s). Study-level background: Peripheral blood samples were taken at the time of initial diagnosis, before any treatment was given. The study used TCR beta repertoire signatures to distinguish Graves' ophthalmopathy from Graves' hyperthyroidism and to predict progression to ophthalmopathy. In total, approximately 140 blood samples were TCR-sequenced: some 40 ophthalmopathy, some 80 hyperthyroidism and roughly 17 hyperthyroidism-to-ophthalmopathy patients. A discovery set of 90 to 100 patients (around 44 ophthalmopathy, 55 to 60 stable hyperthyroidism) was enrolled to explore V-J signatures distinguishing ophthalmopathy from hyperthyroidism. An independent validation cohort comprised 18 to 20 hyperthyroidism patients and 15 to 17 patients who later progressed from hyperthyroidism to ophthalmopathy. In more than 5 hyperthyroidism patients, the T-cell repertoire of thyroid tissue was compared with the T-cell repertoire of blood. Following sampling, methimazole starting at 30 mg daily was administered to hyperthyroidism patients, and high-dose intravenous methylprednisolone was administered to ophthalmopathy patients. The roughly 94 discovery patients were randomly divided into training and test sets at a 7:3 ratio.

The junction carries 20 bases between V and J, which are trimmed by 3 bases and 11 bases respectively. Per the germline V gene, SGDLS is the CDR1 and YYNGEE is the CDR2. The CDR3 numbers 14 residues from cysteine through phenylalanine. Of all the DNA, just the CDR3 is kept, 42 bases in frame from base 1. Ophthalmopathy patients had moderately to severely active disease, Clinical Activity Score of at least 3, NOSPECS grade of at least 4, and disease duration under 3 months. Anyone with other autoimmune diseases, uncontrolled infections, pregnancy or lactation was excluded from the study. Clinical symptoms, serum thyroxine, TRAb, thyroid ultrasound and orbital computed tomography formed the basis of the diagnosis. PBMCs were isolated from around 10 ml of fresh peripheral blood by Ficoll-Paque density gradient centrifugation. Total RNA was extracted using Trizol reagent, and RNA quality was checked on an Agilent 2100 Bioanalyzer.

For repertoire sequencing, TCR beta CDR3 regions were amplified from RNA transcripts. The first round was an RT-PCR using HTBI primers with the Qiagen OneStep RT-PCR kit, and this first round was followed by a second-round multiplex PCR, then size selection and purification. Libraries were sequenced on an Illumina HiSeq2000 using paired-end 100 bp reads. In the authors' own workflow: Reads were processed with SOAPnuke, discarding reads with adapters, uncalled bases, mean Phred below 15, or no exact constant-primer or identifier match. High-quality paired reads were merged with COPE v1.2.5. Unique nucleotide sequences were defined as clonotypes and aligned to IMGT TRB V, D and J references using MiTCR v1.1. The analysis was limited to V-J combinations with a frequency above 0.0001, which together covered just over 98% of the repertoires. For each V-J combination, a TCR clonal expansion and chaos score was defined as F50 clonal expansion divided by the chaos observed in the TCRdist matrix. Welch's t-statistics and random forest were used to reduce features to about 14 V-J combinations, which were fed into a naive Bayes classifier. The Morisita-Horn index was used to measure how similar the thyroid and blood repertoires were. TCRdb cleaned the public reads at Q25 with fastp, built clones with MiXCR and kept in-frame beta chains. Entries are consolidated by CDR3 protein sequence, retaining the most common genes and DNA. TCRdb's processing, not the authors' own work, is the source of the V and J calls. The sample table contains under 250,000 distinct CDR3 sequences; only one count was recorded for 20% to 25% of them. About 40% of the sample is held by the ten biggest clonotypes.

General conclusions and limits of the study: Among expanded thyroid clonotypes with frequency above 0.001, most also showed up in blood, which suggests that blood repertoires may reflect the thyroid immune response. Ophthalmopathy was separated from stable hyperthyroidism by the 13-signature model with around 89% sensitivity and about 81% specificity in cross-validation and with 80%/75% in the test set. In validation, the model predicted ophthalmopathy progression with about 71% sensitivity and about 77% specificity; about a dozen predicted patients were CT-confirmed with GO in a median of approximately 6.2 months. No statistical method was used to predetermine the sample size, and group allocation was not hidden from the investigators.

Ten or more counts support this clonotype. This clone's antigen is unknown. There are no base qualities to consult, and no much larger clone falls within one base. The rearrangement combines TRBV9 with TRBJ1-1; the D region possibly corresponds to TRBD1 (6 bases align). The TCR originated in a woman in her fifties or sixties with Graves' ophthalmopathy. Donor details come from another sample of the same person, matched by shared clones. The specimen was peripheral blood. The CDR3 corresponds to CASSAPGATQRAFF. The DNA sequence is TGTGCCAGCAGCGCCCCGGGGGCGACACAAAGGGCTTTCTTT.